The 5 T cell receptor beta chains below come from one sample, sequenced in a study of T-cell memory formation after mild COVID-19. In TCRdb, the 5' RACE reads were re-called with MiXCR into one record per CDR3 protein. The repertoire holds roughly 620,000 distinct CDR3 sequences, with about a sixth as singletons. Sequenced: PBMCs or a T cell subset sorted from them (not recorded which). These receptor sequences come from an adult woman who had mild COVID-19 (a few samples of this study predate the infection). Cell type and time point are not known.

This clonotype was counted between two and nine times. The chain joins TRBV12-3 or TRBV12-4 to TRBJ1-6; D perhaps matches TRBD1 (6 bases). The CDR3 is 15 residues long. Trimming left V 6 bases short and J 3 bases short, with 12 bases between. CDR3 DNA: TGTGCCAGCAGCCAGGGGACCATCTATAATTCACCCCTCCACTTT. This codes for CASSQGTIYNSPLHF.

V usage is TRBV6-6 and J usage is TRBJ2-1, with unresolved D. The germline CDR1 and CDR2 sequences are MNHNY and SVGAGI (reference sequence). This CDR3 region has 12 residues. V lost 3 bases and J lost 8, with 8 bases in between. The CDR3: CASSYIRDEQFF. The DNA of the CDR3 is TGTGCCAGCAGTTATATCCGGGATGAGCAGTTCTTC.

The chain links TRBV20-1 to TRBJ2-3; TRBD2 aligns across 14 bases. V lost 4 bases to trimming and J lost 7 bases; unmatched junction nucleotides: 7. Germline values: CDR1 DFQATT, CDR2 SNEGSKA (reference sequence). The CDR3 extends over 15 amino acids. The CDR3 region is CSATGLAGDMNTQYF. CDR3 DNA sequence: TGCAGTGCTACGGGACTAGCGGGAGATATGAATACGCAGTATTTT.

CDR3 in amino acids: CASSSISLTNEKLFF. CDR3 bases: TGTGCCAGCAGTTCCATCAGCCTAACTAATGAAAAACTGTTTTTT. The chain uses TRBV6-5 and TRBJ1-4, with no clear D. The germline CDR1 and CDR2 sequences are MNHEY and SVGAGI. This CDR3 spans 15 amino acids. The V and J ends lost 4 bases and 1 base respectively, with 10 bases between them.

The chain carries TRBV20-1 and TRBJ1-2, with D perhaps TRBD1 (5 bases). The ends were cut back, 5 bases at V and 7 bases at J, with 20 bases in the middle. CDR1 and CDR2 (germline): DFQATT, SNEGSKA (reference sequence). CDR3 length: 14 amino acids. The CDR3 DNA is TGCAGTGCTCCGCCCGGGGGGGGGGTTGGTGGCTACACCTTC. The encoded protein is CSAPPGGGVGGYTF.